This is a list of T cell receptor beta chains from one sample in a study of blood T cell repertoires in COVID-19. Clones were sequenced by immunoSEQ multiplex PCR, and TCRdb holds only the in-frame ones, with some missing. The sample shows approximately 250,000 clones, 86% of them seen only once. Sequencing was performed on peripheral blood. The source of these receptors is a woman between 65 and 79 years old with COVID-19, enrolled during active disease. Each CDR3 is given with its conserved first and last residue. D genes are given only for firm matches. Clone size is shown for a subset of rows, as once, few, many or a class of expanded clone.

>.|TRBJ2-5|TRBD2|TRBV24-1
TGTGCCACCAGTGAAGCGGGGGAGGGGGAGACCCAGTACTTC
CATSEAGEGETQYF
>.|TRBJ2-1|TRBD2|TRBV11-3
TGTGCCAGCAGCCCTGAGGGACTAGACAATGAGCAGTTCTTC
CASSPEGLDNEQFF
>.|TRBJ1-4|.|TRBV6-6
TGTGCCAGCAGTTACAGCTGGACTAATGAAAAACTGTTTTTT
CASSYSWTNEKLFF
>.|TRBJ1-2|.|TRBV10-3
TGTGCCATCAGTGAGTCGAACAGACAGTATGGCTACACCTTC
CAISESNRQYGYTF
>.|TRBJ1-1|TRBD1|TRBV7-3
TGTGCCAGCAGCGCGTACAGGGGGGACACTGAAGCTTTCTTT
CASSAYRGDTEAFF
>.|TRBJ1-4|.|TRBV28
TGTGCCAGCAGTTTCCGGGGATCCTCAACTAATGAAAAACTGTTTTTT
CASSFRGSSTNEKLFF
>.|TRBJ2-7|.|TRBV7-9
TGTGCCAGCAGCTTAGCCGGGACTCCCTACGAGCAGTACTTC
CASSLAGTPYEQYF
>.|TRBJ2-7|TRBD1|TRBV12-3/TRBV12-4
TGTGCCAGCAGTCAAGGGACAGCCGAGCAGTACTTC
CASSQGTAEQYF
>.|TRBJ2-3|TRBD2|TRBV27
TGTGCCAGCAGTTCGATACTAGCGGGGTTAACAGATACGCAGTATTTT
CASSSILAGLTDTQYF
>once|TRBJ2-5|.|TRBV30
TGTGCCTGGAGTGTCCCAGGGATAGAGACCCAGTACTTC
CAWSVPGIETQYF
>.|TRBJ2-2|TRBD2|TRBV6-5
TGTGCCAGCAGTTCCGGGACTAGGGGTAGCGGGGAGCTGTTTTTT
CASSSGTRGSGELFF
>.|TRBJ2-4|.|TRBV2
TGTGCCAGCAGTGACGTAGTGGGGGCGGTTCAGTACTTC
CASSDVVGAVQYF
>.|TRBJ1-3|TRBD1|TRBV9
TGTGCCAGCAGCGGGTACCTATCCGGGACAGGGTTCAACACCATATATTTT
CASSGYLSGTGFNTIYF
>.|TRBJ1-5|.|TRBV18
TGTGCCAGCTCTGACAGAGATAGCAATCAGCCCCAGCATTTT
CASSDRDSNQPQHF
>.|TRBJ1-1|.|TRBV29-1
TGCAGCGTTGAAGTTTGGTCGGGGGAAGCTTTCTTT
CSVEVWSGEAFF
>.|TRBJ1-2|.|TRBV2
TGTGCCAGCGCGGGACCGACGTCGAATGGCTACACCTTC
CASAGPTSNGYTF
>few|TRBJ1-2|.|TRBV30
TGTGCCTGGAGCGCCGGGATGATTTTCGGTTCTCCGGGAACTAACTATGGCTACACCTTC
CAWSAGMIFGSPGTNYGYTF
>.|TRBJ2-7|TRBD1|TRBV10-3
TGTGCCATCAGTGATGGACAGGGGAACTACGAGCAGTACTTC
CAISDGQGNYEQYF
>.|TRBJ1-2|TRBD1|TRBV6-5
TGTGCCAGCAGTTCTCCACAGGGGAACTATGGCTACACCTTC
CASSSPQGNYGYTF
>.|TRBJ2-2|.|TRBV18
TGTGCCAGCTCACCCACCCCCACAGGGTCAACGAACACCGGGGAGCTGTTTTTT
CASSPTPTGSTNTGELFF
>.|TRBJ2-2|.|TRBV6-5
TGTGCCAGTCGGACATTTTCAAGGGAGCTGTTTTTT
CASRTFSRELFF
>.|TRBJ2-5|TRBD2|TRBV9
TGTGCCAGCAGCGGAACTAGCGGGGTTTTTGAGACCCAGTACTTC
CASSGTSGVFETQYF
>.|TRBJ2-3|TRBD1|TRBV5-4
TGTGCCAGCAGCAAGGACAGGGGGGAAACAGATACGCAGTATTTT
CASSKDRGETDTQYF
>.|TRBJ2-2|TRBD1|TRBV6-5
TGTGCCAGCAGGAAACAGGGGTCCTACACCGGGGAGCTGTTTTTT
CASRKQGSYTGELFF
>.|TRBJ2-5|TRBD1|TRBV27
TGTGCCAGCAGGACGGGGTGGGGACAGGGGGCGTTAGAGACCCAGTACTTC
CASRTGWGQGALETQYF
>.|TRBJ1-3|.|TRBV28
TGTGCCAGCAGTTTATTTGAGGGTCTGGCTGGAAACACCATATATTTT
CASSLFEGLAGNTIYF
>.|TRBJ1-4|.|TRBV9
TGTGCCAGCAGCGCCCGGGGAGCAACTAATGAAAAACTGTTTTTT
CASSARGATNEKLFF
>.|TRBJ2-7|TRBD1|TRBV4-1
TGCGCCAGCAGCCAAGTGGGCAGGGGGTCCTACGAGCAGTACTTC
CASSQVGRGSYEQYF
>.|TRBJ1-1|.|TRBV5-1
TGCGCCAGCAGCTTGGAAGGAGCGGCGGCTTTCTTT
CASSLEGAAAFF
>.|TRBJ2-6|.|TRBV2
TGTGCCAGCAGTGAGAGAGGGGGTTTCTCTGGGGCCAACGTCCTGACTTTC
CASSERGGFSGANVLTF
>.|TRBJ2-6|.|TRBV30
TGTGCCTACCCACTCTCTGGGGCCAACGTCCTGACTTTC
CAYPLSGANVLTF
>once|TRBJ2-7|.|TRBV3-1/TRBV3-2
TGTGCCAGCAGCCAAACTCACGAGCAGTACTTC
CASSQTHEQYF
>.|TRBJ2-1|TRBD2|TRBV7-3
TGTGCCAGCAGCCCACAGGGAGCGGGGGTTCCCAATGAGCAGTTCTTC
CASSPQGAGVPNEQFF
>.|TRBJ2-7|TRBD2|TRBV5-6
TGTGCCAGCAGCTTGGCTAGCGGGGGCTCCTACGAGCAGTACTTC
CASSLASGGSYEQYF
>.|TRBJ2-5|.|TRBV30
TGTGCCTGGAGCCCTACAGGGGGGGTAGAGACCCAGTACTTC
CAWSPTGGVETQYF
>once|TRBJ1-2|.|TRBV12-2
TGTGCAAATCTAAGGGGAGGAGGCTACACCTTC
CANLRGGGYTF
>.|TRBJ2-7|.|TRBV2
TGTGCCAGCAGCTTTAGCTCCTACGAGCAGTACTTC
CASSFSSYEQYF
>.|TRBJ1-1|.|TRBV23-1
TGCGCCAGCAGTCGAGATGCGGGGACGGGGACCCACCGTGGGAACACTGAAGCTTTCTTT
CASSRDAGTGTHRGNTEAFF
>.|TRBJ2-1|TRBD2|TRBV2
TGTGCCAGCAGTGATACGCCTAGCGGGGGTAATGAGCAGTTCTTC
CASSDTPSGGNEQFF